The 6 T cell receptor beta chains presented below share a single source sample, sequenced in a study of type 1 regulatory T cells. TCRdb redid the calling of the reads with MiXCR, one entry per CDR3 protein. The table has 80,000 to 100,000 distinct CDR3 sequences, roughly 30% seen once; the top ten hold 2% to 2.5%. Sequenced material: CD4+ T cells, either the whole sample or a sorted fraction (not recorded which). These receptors all come from a human donor in good health.

This clonotype was observed a handful of times. The chain uses TRBV5-6 and TRBJ2-5; D gene unclear. Per the germline V gene, CDR1 is SGHDT and CDR2 is YYEEEE. The V gene lost 6 bases and the J gene lost 4 bases, with 22 bases spanning the gap. CDR3 length: 16 residues. The CDR3 bases are TGTGCCAGCACCATATTTATGAAGGTCGAAGTAGAGACCCAGTACTTC. Translating it yields CASTIFMKVEVETQYF.

The V gene is TRBV19, the J gene TRBJ2-1; 12 nucleotides match TRBD2. V was clipped by 5 bases and J by 6 bases; unmatched bases: 11. Germline V lookup: CDR1 LNHDA, CDR2 SQIVND (reference sequence). The CDR3 spans 17 residues. CDR3 residues: CASSPRLAGERGNEQFF. Here the CDR3 DNA reads TGTGCCAGTAGTCCCCGACTAGCGGGAGAACGCGGCAATGAGCAGTTCTTC.

This clonotype was found once. This rearrangement joins TRBV6-5 to TRBJ2-1; no clear D. Germline values: CDR1 MNHEY, CDR2 SVGAGI. Trimming took 6 bases from V and 10 from J, leaving 13 bases between them. The CDR3 is 12 residues long. As DNA, the CDR3 is TGTGCCAGCAGAAGATCCCCCTTCGAGCAGTTCTTC. It specifies CASRRSPFEQFF.

This clonotype was detected only a few times. The chain carries TRBV7-8 and TRBJ1-1; D uncertain. V gave up 0 bases and J gave up 0 bases, with 14 bases separating them. Germline V gene sequence: CDR1 SGHVS, CDR2 FQNEAQ. CDR3 size: 17 residues. CDR3 in amino acids: CASSLALGKTMNTEAFF. CDR3 DNA: TGTGCCAGCAGCTTAGCTTTGGGGAAAACAATGAACACTGAAGCTTTCTTT.

This clonotype was seen a handful of times. This chain uses TRBV27 with TRBJ2-1, with no clear D. Germline V gene lookup returns CDR1 MNHEY and CDR2 SMNVEV (reference sequence). With 6 bases removed from V and 5 bases from J, the gap between germline ends came to 11 bases. The CDR3 runs 13 residues. The CDR3 loop reads CASSRDGNNEQFF. The CDR3 nucleotides are TGTGCCAGCAGCCGAGACGGAAACAATGAGCAGTTCTTC.

The V gene is TRBV7-6, the J gene TRBJ1-3; D ambiguous. Germline V CDR1 and CDR2: SGHVS, FNYEAQ. This CDR3 region has 13 residues. Trimming took 7 bases from V and 3 from J, leaving 10 bases between them. The CDR3 sequence: CASNQGRGNTIYF. DNA for the CDR3: TGTGCCAGCAACCAAGGGCGTGGAAACACCATATATTTT. The full variable domain, in which reference TRBV7-6 and TRBJ1-3 provide the parts outside the CDR3, is GAGVSQSPRYKVTKRGQDVALRCDPISGHVSLYWYRQALGQGPEFLTYFNYEAQQDKSGLPNDRFSAERPEGSISTLTIQRTEQRDSAMYRCASNQGRGNTIYFGEGSWLTVV.